This TCR gamma chain is from a study of gamma delta lymphoproliferative disorders and STAT genes. The overall study: Each gamma-chain library started from at least 50 ng of genomic DNA, using the LymphoTrack Dx TCRG Assay. Delta libraries were made per EuroClonality-NGS working group procedure.

This CDR3 is built from 10 residues. With 8 bases clipped from V and 7 bases from J, the junction kept 5 bases outside the gene matches. Per germline, CDR1 VENAVY and CDR2 YDSYNSRV. This clone was seen more than once but under ten times. Its antigen is unknown. TCRdb re-called clones from the multiplex PCR reads using CATT. Among 2,000 to 2,500 gamma-chain clones, 10% to 15% were seen once, and the ten largest hold roughly 18%. The receptor sequences were amplified from genomic DNA of peripheral blood mononuclear cells. Overall study results and limits: Apart from a couple of gamma clonotypes, major patient clonotypes were public.

This clonotype was sampled from a human donor in good health. The chain uses TRGV8 and TRGJ1 or TRGJ2. TCRdb offers no J gene call, so here the DNA was matched to germline to obtain one. The specimen was blood. This CDR3 reads CATYIYKKLF. The CDR3 DNA follows: TGTGCCACCTATATCTATAAGAAACTCTTT.